Only one count was recorded for the clone carrying this T cell receptor (beta chain). These data are taken from a study of blood T cell repertoires in COVID-19. Background on the study: Both acute and convalescent COVID-19 samples were obtained from the United States, Italy and Spain.

Between the trimmed V and J ends, which lost 8 bases and 10 bases, there was a span of 18 bases. Germline values: CDR1 PRHDT, CDR2 FYEKMQ (reference sequence). The CDR3 runs to 13 residues. The table came from immunoSEQ multiplex PCR; TCRdb's copy has only in-frame clones and leaves some out. The sample includes under 150,000 clones, around 81% of them seen just once. The V and J genes are TRBV13 and TRBJ2-1; tentatively, D is TRBD1 (5 bases). The clonotype was recovered from a middle-aged man with active or convalescent COVID-19. The source material was peripheral blood. The CDR3 protein is CASGQGRNWEQFF. CDR3 DNA sequence: TGTGCCAGCGGCCAGGGTCGGAATTGGGAGCAGTTCTTC.